The 28 T cell receptor beta chains listed next were all sequenced from one sample in a study of blood T cell repertoires in COVID-19. Assay: immunoSEQ multiplex PCR; the TCRdb copy retains only in-frame clones and omits some. The sample yields 200,000 to 250,000 clones, around 80% seen once. The sample was peripheral blood. The receptors here all came from a woman aged 40 to 50 with active or convalescent COVID-19.

This chain uses TRBV28 with TRBJ1-1; unclear D gene. The CDR3 contains 13 residues. The ends were cut back, 2 bases at V and 1 base at J, with 5 bases in the middle. Germline CDR1 and CDR2: MDHEN and SYDVKM. Here the CDR3 reads CASSLAENTEAFF. As DNA, the CDR3 is TGTGCCAGCAGTTTAGCGGAGAACACTGAAGCTTTCTTT.

This chain links TRBV11-3 with TRBJ2-7; tentatively, D is TRBD1 (7 bases). Per germline, CDR1 SGHNT and CDR2 YENEEA. V lost 5 bases and J lost 5, with 19 bases in between. The CDR3 runs to 15 residues. CDR3 sequence: CASSGRTGGRHEQYF. The CDR3 region has the DNA TGTGCCAGCAGCGGCCGGACAGGTGGGAGGCACGAGCAGTACTTC.

In DNA form, the CDR3 reads TGTGCCAGCAGCTTAGCGGAGGGAGCTAACTATGGCTACACCTTC. Its translation is CASSLAEGANYGYTF. This rearrangement joins TRBV7-9 to TRBJ1-2; D gene unclear. The CDR3 spans 15 residues. Trimming stripped 0 bases from V and 0 bases from J, with 8 bases between. The V gene's germline CDR1 is SEHNR and CDR2 FQNEAQ (reference sequence).

The V call is TRBV9, the J call TRBJ2-3; the match to TRBD1 covers 10 bases. The CDR3 sequence is 15 residues long. Trimming took 3 bases from V and 5 from J; bases not matched to a gene: 6. CDR1 is SGDLS, CDR2 YYNGEE, per germline. CDR3 amino acids: CASSATGGAGDTQYF. CDR3 DNA sequence: TGTGCCAGCAGCGCGACAGGGGGCGCGGGAGATACGCAGTATTTT.

This clone has just a few counts. The rearrangement joins TRBV5-1 to TRBJ1-2; 10 bases align to TRBD1. This CDR3 is built from 14 residues. Germline V gene lookup returns CDR1 SGHRS and CDR2 YFSETQ. V was clipped by 6 bases and J by 8 bases; unmatched bases: 10. Here the CDR3 DNA reads TGCGCCAGCAACATGGGACAGGGGAGATACGGCTACACCTTC. Protein product: CASNMGQGRYGYTF.

This clone appeared once. The chain couples TRBV29-1 to TRBJ1-2; TRBD1 might be the D (6 bases). Trimming removed 6 bases from V and 8 bases from J, with 16 bases in between. The CDR3 spans 12 residues. Germline V gene data show CDR1 as SQVTM and CDR2 as ANQGSEA. The CDR3 DNA sequence: TGCAGCGTCGTGGGCAGGGGAGACGGCTACACCTTC. Protein: CSVVGRGDGYTF.

V and J are TRBV5-4 and TRBJ2-5; the match to TRBD2 covers 8 bases. The V and J ends lost 4 bases and 3 bases, in that order; junction bases with no gene match: 5. The CDR3 loop spans 14 amino acids. The germline CDR1 and CDR2 sequences are SGHNT and YYREEE (reference sequence). The CDR3 DNA is TGTGCCAGCAGCCTCATCGGGGGGGAAGAGACCCAGTACTTC. Its translation is CASSLIGGEETQYF.

The V call is TRBV4-1, the J call TRBJ2-1, with 8 bases fitting TRBD2. Germline V gives CDR1 MGHRA, CDR2 YSYEKL. The V and J ends lost 4 bases and 1 base, in that order; junction bases with no gene match: 12. The CDR3 is 18 residues long. CDR3 region: CASSPGGLVPTSYNEQFF. In DNA form, the CDR3 reads TGCGCCAGCAGCCCGGGGGGACTAGTCCCAACTTCCTACAATGAGCAGTTCTTC.

The chain carries TRBV7-9 and TRBJ1-5, with 8 bases matching TRBD1. Germline V CDR1 and CDR2: SEHNR, FQNEAQ (reference sequence). V lost 3 bases and J lost 7; bases outside the gene matches: 5. CDR3 length equals 14 residues. CDR3 protein: CASSLGQVGQPQHF. CDR3 sequence (DNA): TGTGCCAGCAGCTTGGGACAGGTCGGGCAGCCCCAGCATTTT.

This clone appeared once. This rearrangement joins TRBV27 to TRBJ1-2, with 7 bases identical to TRBD1. Germline V CDR1 and CDR2: MNHEY, SMNVEV (reference sequence). Germline trimming cut 6 bases from V and 6 bases from J; bases unmatched to any gene: 7. The CDR3 sequence is 13 residues long. CDR3 DNA sequence: TGTGCCAGCAGATTGACAGGGATGGATGGCTACACCTTC. It yields the protein CASRLTGMDGYTF.

The rearrangement joins TRBV4-1 to TRBJ1-2, with 10 bases that match TRBD1. CDR1 MGHRA and CDR2 YSYEKL come from the germline V gene. The V gene end was trimmed by 4 bases and the J gene end by 6 bases; junction bases not matched to a gene: 2. This CDR3 is 13 amino acids long. The CDR3 protein is CASSPTGGNGYTF. The DNA for the CDR3 is TGCGCCAGCAGCCCGACAGGGGGCAATGGCTACACCTTC.

This rearrangement joins TRBV4-2 to TRBJ2-3; 15 bases are a match to TRBD2. The germline gives CDR1 LGHNA, CDR2 YNFKEQ. With V trimmed by 1 base and J by 3 bases, 5 bases remained unmatched. The CDR3 runs to 18 residues. The DNA for the CDR3 is TGTGCCAGCAGCCAAGGGACTAGCGGGGGGGTAGTGACAGATACGCAGTATTTT. It yields the protein CASSQGTSGGVVTDTQYF.

The chain links TRBV12-5 to TRBJ1-1; D not certain. The V end was cut by 5 bases, the J end by 0 bases, with 13 bases between. This CDR3 is 15 amino acids long. In germline, CDR1 is LGHNT, CDR2 FRNRAP. CDR3 DNA: TGTGCTAGTGGTGCGTGGACGGGGATGAACACTGAAGCTTTCTTT. This sequence encodes CASGAWTGMNTEAFF.

In the case of this clone: One end of the junction varies from germline; a read error may be responsible. Other DNA sequences in the same sample also yield this CDR3. The rearrangement joins TRBV11-2 to TRBJ1-1; TRBD1 matches at 7 bases. The CDR3 consists of 13 residues. Germline CDR1 SGHAT, CDR2 FQNNGV. The CDR3 loop reads CASSIDRDTEAFF. The CDR3 nucleotides read TGTGCCAGCAGCATAGACAGGGATACTGAAGCTTTCTTT.

V usage is TRBV5-1 and J usage is TRBJ1-3; TRBD1 matches at 7 bases. The germline CDR1 and CDR2 sequences are SGHRS and YFSETQ. There are 14 residues in the CDR3. V lost 4 bases, J lost 3 bases, and 4 bases stayed unmatched. The CDR3 sequence is CASSEDRNGNTIYF. For the CDR3, the DNA is TGCGCCAGCAGCGAGGACAGGAATGGAAACACCATATATTTT.

This chain uses TRBV6-6 with TRBJ1-2, with 8 nucleotides matching TRBD1. The germline V gene encodes CDR1 MNHNY and CDR2 SVGAGI (reference sequence). The J segment lost 10 bases and the V segment lost 7 bases, leaving 8 bases of the junction unmatched. The CDR3 contains 12 residues. CDR3 DNA sequence: TGTGCCAGCACAACAGGGGGTTTGGACTACACCTTC. Encoded protein: CASTTGGLDYTF.

In its sample, this clone ranks as medium-sized (0.01 to 0.1%). The chain recombines TRBV19 with TRBJ1-2, with 7 nucleotides matching TRBD1. With 6 bases clipped from V and 3 bases from J, the junction kept 13 bases outside the gene matches. CDR1 and CDR2 (germline): LNHDA, SQIVND (reference sequence). The CDR3 has 16 amino acids. CDR3 nucleotide sequence: TGTGCCAGTAGCTTTATTGGACAGGCGCCCGACTATGGCTACACCTTC. Translation gives CASSFIGQAPDYGYTF.

The chain employs TRBV18 and TRBJ1-3; D remains ambiguous. V was pared by 5 bases and J by 4 bases, with 15 bases between. This CDR3 has 15 amino acids. Germline values: CDR1 KGHSH, CDR2 LQKENI. This CDR3 is CASSDRIEAGNTIYF. The CDR3 DNA reads as TGTGCCAGCTCAGACCGAATAGAGGCCGGAAACACCATATATTTT.

The chain links TRBV28 to TRBJ1-3; D possibly corresponds to TRBD1 (6 bases). Germline values: CDR1 MDHEN, CDR2 SYDVKM. The CDR3 is 15 residues long. The V end lost 2 bases, the J end lost 4 bases, and 12 bases lay between the germline ends. This CDR3 is CASSLPTGGGNTIYF. As DNA, the CDR3 is TGTGCCAGCAGTTTACCAACGGGGGGCGGAAACACCATATATTTT.

The V gene is TRBV11-3, the J gene TRBJ1-3; 8 bases are a match to TRBD1. Germline V gives CDR1 SGHNT, CDR2 YENEEA. CDR3 length: 14 residues. Germline trimming cut 4 bases from V and 2 bases from J; bases unmatched to any gene: 1. The CDR3 loop is CASSSRGPGNTIYF. The CDR3 DNA sequence: TGTGCCAGCAGCTCCAGGGGGCCTGGAAACACCATATATTTT.

The chain has TRBV15 and TRBJ1-1; D is unclear. CDR1 and CDR2 (germline): LNHNV, YYDKDF (reference sequence). Trimming stripped 0 bases from V and 6 bases from J, with 11 bases between. The CDR3 contains 14 residues. The CDR3 DNA reads TGTGCCACCAGCAGAGATTTGGGGAGGGCTGAAGCTTTCTTT. Residues: CATSRDLGRAEAFF.

The V gene is TRBV2, the J gene TRBJ1-1, with 7 bases aligning to TRBD1. V shed 8 bases and J 5 bases; nucleotides not matched to a gene: 11. Looked up from germline, CDR1 is SNHLY and CDR2 is FYNNEI. The CDR3 is 14 residues long. The CDR3 loop is CASSRVSGGTEAFF. In DNA, the CDR3 is TGTGCCAGCTCGCGCGTGTCAGGGGGAACTGAAGCTTTCTTT.

With regard to this clone: A much larger clonotype is one base distant, so this may be a read error. The rearrangement uses TRBV27 and TRBJ1-1, with a weak D call TRBD1 (6 bases). This CDR3 is built from 13 residues. Germline V lookup: CDR1 MNHEY, CDR2 SMNVEV (reference sequence). Trimming took off 5 bases at V and 0 bases at J, with 7 bases between the two ends. The CDR3 loop reads CASSRTVNTEAFF. The CDR3 bases are TGTGCCAGCAGTCGGACAGTGAACACTGAAGCTTTCTTT.

The chain couples TRBV5-1 to TRBJ2-1, with D uncertain. Trimming left V 7 bases short and J 0 bases short, with 14 bases between. The CDR3 extends over 15 amino acids. Germline assignment: CDR1 SGHRS and CDR2 YFSETQ. The CDR3 sequence is CASAIALSSYNEQFF. As DNA, the CDR3 is TGCGCCAGCGCCATCGCTTTGAGCTCCTACAATGAGCAGTTCTTC.

The CDR3 nucleotides are TGTGCCAGCAGTCCTCTTTCGGAAGCTTTCTTT. Amino acid sequence: CASSPLSEAFF. This rearrangement joins TRBV7-2 to TRBJ1-1; D not resolved. CDR3 length: 11 residues. Germline CDR1 is SGHTA and CDR2 is FQGNSA. Trimming took 6 bases from V and 8 from J, leaving 10 bases between them.

The rearrangement links TRBV30 to TRBJ2-7, with 10 bases matching TRBD1. The CDR3 has 14 residues. The junction had 7 bases not matched to a gene; V was cut back by 2 bases and J by 6 bases. Germline V gives CDR1 GTSNPN, CDR2 SVGIG (reference sequence). CDR3 sequence: CAWSSGTGVSEQYF. The CDR3 DNA follows: TGTGCCTGGAGTTCCGGGACAGGGGTCTCCGAGCAGTACTTC.

CDR3 residues: CASSSSGWGRSSYNEQFF. The DNA for the CDR3 is TGTGCCAGCAGCTCAAGTGGATGGGGGCGAAGCTCCTACAATGAGCAGTTCTTC. The chain couples TRBV11-3 to TRBJ2-1; D perhaps matches TRBD1 (6 bases). Germline CDR1 SGHNT, CDR2 YENEEA. The CDR3 contains 18 residues. V lost 4 bases and J lost 0, with 19 bases in between.

This clone has a single count. The chain joins TRBV5-1 to TRBJ2-5, with 8 bases identical to TRBD2. The junction had 6 bases not matched to a gene; V was cut back by 1 base and J by 4 bases. Germline-derived CDR1 and CDR2 are SGHRS and YFSETQ. This CDR3 comprises 15 residues. The CDR3, as DNA: TGCGCCAGCAGCTTGCGGGGGGGCCGGGGAGAGACCCAGTACTTC. This translates into CASSLRGGRGETQYF.